This TCR beta chain emerged from a study of blood T cell repertoires in COVID-19. Whole-study context: The United States, Italy and Spain were the sources of the acute and convalescent COVID-19 samples. Sources were T cells, B-cell-depleted T cells, or PBMCs; the material itself was cDNA or gDNA.

Source study methods: Reference gene primer amplification gave estimated nucleated cell counts. The assay was immunoSEQ multiplex PCR, and TCRdb's table has in-frame clones only and misses some. For V, J and clone size, that table is used; D and trimming come from the DNA. The repertoire holds some 120,000 clones, 82% seen once, with 9.5% to 13% in the top ten. Germline V gene sequence: CDR1 SGDLS, CDR2 YYNGEE. The CDR3 length is 14 residues. Trimming shortened V by 0 bases and J by 0 bases, and 4 bases separated the two germline ends. The sample was peripheral blood. This TCR derives from a human donor in a cohort sampled during active COVID-19. The genes are TRBV9 and TRBJ1-3, with D unresolved. The CDR3 DNA sequence: TGTGCCAGCAGCGTAGGGAGCTCTGGAAACACCATATATTTT. This sequence encodes CASSVGSSGNTIYF.